These 11 T cell receptor beta chains share one sample of origin, sequenced in a study of long-term antiretroviral therapy in people with HIV. Researchers report immunoSEQ v3.0 was run at survey level. Repertoires were generated with immunoSEQ multiplex PCR, while TCRdb's copy carries only in-frame clones and drops some. The sample records 35,000 to 45,000 clones, under 85% being singletons. The starting material was unsorted PBMCs, obtained 1 year after starting antiretroviral therapy. These receptors all stem from a man between 18 and 35 years old with HIV.

The gene calls are TRBV11-2 and TRBJ1-1; TRBD1 might be the D (5 bases). CDR1 is SGHAT and CDR2 is FQNNGV in the germline V gene. CDR3 length: 14 amino acids. Trimming pared 1 base from V and 5 bases from J, leaving 11 bases between. CDR3 sequence reads: CASSLGLQGTEAFF. In DNA, the CDR3 is TGTGCCAGCAGCTTAGGACTTCAGGGAACTGAAGCTTTCTTT.

This clone has just one count. CDR3 amino acids: CASSPQPSTDTQYF. Here the CDR3 DNA reads TGTGCCAGCTCACCGCAACCTAGCACAGATACGCAGTATTTT. J is TRBJ2-3 and V is TRBV18; D gene unclear. The CDR3 loop spans 14 amino acids. Germline assignment: CDR1 KGHSH and CDR2 LQKENI. V was clipped by 3 bases and J by 0 bases, with 7 bases between them.

The sample holds a few counts of this clone. For the CDR3, the DNA is TGTGCCAGCAGTCCAAAGAGGGGGCGAAACTATGGCTACACCTTC. Translation: CASSPKRGRNYGYTF. The V call is TRBV27, the J call TRBJ1-2, with 7 bases that match TRBD1. The germline CDR1 and CDR2 sequences are MNHEY and SMNVEV (reference sequence). V gave up 5 bases and J gave up 2 bases; unmatched junction bases: 8. CDR3 length equals 15 residues.

This clone was detected only a few times. The chain employs TRBV6-5 and TRBJ1-5, with TRBD1 as a possible D gene (6 bases). The V gene lost 6 bases and the J gene lost 7 bases, with 13 bases spanning the gap. Germline assignment: CDR1 MNHEY and CDR2 SVGAGI. The CDR3 sequence is 13 residues long. The CDR3 region has the DNA TGTGCCAGCAGGAGTAACAGGGCACAGCCCCAGCATTTT. Protein product: CASRSNRAQPQHF.

The V gene is TRBV28, the J gene TRBJ2-7; TRBD1 matches 9 bases. The CDR3 has 14 amino acids. Germline CDR1 reads MDHEN; CDR2 reads SYDVKM. Trimming took 6 bases from V and 9 from J; bases not matched to a gene: 12. The CDR3 spells CASRPGQGHPGQYF. The CDR3, as DNA: TGTGCCAGCAGACCGGGACAGGGTCACCCTGGGCAGTACTTC.

This chain connects TRBV11-2 to TRBJ2-7; 11 nucleotides line up with TRBD1. In germline, CDR1 is SGHAT, CDR2 FQNNGV. CDR3 length equals 15 residues. V lost 5 bases and J lost 4; bases outside the gene matches: 7. The CDR3 nucleotides are TGTGCCAGCAGCCCGCGGACAGGGGGCGGGTACGAGCAGTACTTC. Encoded protein: CASSPRTGGGYEQYF. The full variable domain, completed using reference TRBV11-2 and TRBJ2-7, is EAGVAQSPRYKIIEKRQSVAFWCNPISGHATLYWYQQILGQGPKLLIQFQNNGVVDDSQLPKDRFSAERLKGVDSTLKIQPAKLEDSAVYLCASSPRTGGGYEQYFGPGTRLTVT.

This clone was picked up one time. The chain joins TRBV11-2 to TRBJ1-1; D is possibly TRBD1 (6 bases). V was trimmed by 2 bases and J by 4 bases, leaving 11 bases between them. Germline CDR1 SGHAT, CDR2 FQNNGV. CDR3 length: 14 residues. The CDR3 nucleotides read TGTGCCAGCAGCTTACTTGGGGGGGCCACTGAAGCTTTCTTT. Translating gives CASSLLGGATEAFF. The full variable domain, completed using reference TRBV11-2 and TRBJ1-1, is EAGVAQSPRYKIIEKRQSVAFWCNPISGHATLYWYQQILGQGPKLLIQFQNNGVVDDSQLPKDRFSAERLKGVDSTLKIQPAKLEDSAVYLCASSLLGGATEAFFGQGTRLTVV.

This chain connects TRBV9 to TRBJ1-2, with 12 bases aligning to TRBD1. Per the germline V gene, CDR1 is SGDLS and CDR2 is YYNGEE. Trimming took 3 bases from V and 2 from J; bases not matched to a gene: 8. This CDR3 region has 17 residues. The CDR3 protein is CASSDGTGGERNYGYTF. As DNA, the CDR3 is TGTGCCAGCAGCGACGGGACAGGGGGCGAAAGGAACTATGGCTACACCTTC.

The chain has TRBV11-2 and TRBJ2-2; D remains unclear. Germline V gene data show CDR1 as SGHAT and CDR2 as FQNNGV. This CDR3 is 17 amino acids long. Trimming cost V 10 bases and J 5 bases, with 26 bases left between them. CDR3 loop: CATRHFGPAAQTGELFF. The CDR3 nucleotides read TGTGCCACCAGGCATTTTGGGCCAGCAGCCCAAACCGGGGAGCTGTTTTTT. The full variable domain, its missing parts supplied by reference TRBV11-2 and TRBJ2-2, is EAGVAQSPRYKIIEKRQSVAFWCNPISGHATLYWYQQILGQGPKLLIQFQNNGVVDDSQLPKDRFSAERLKGVDSTLKIQPAKLEDSAVYLCATRHFGPAAQTGELFFGEGSRLTVL.

This clone has a handful of counts. The V gene is TRBV27, the J gene TRBJ1-6; TRBD1 agrees at 7 bases. The J segment lost 6 bases and the V segment lost 4 bases, leaving 3 bases of the junction unmatched. This CDR3 has 14 amino acids. The germline V gene encodes CDR1 MNHEY and CDR2 SMNVEV (reference sequence). Here the CDR3 DNA reads TGTGCCAGCAGTTCCGGACAGGTTAATTCACCCCTCCACTTT. This gives the protein CASSSGQVNSPLHF.

V gene TRBV7-9 combines with J gene TRBJ1-5; D is uncertain. CDR1 is SEHNR and CDR2 is FQNEAQ in the germline V gene (reference sequence). The germline V and J ends were trimmed by 5 bases and 0 bases, with 11 bases remaining between them. The length of the CDR3 is 15 residues. The CDR3 region is CASSPAEGSNQPQHF. As DNA, the CDR3 is TGTGCCAGCAGCCCTGCTGAGGGTAGCAATCAGCCCCAGCATTTT.